Each of the 20 T cell receptor beta chains below was sequenced from the same sample in a study of T cells in Graves' hyperthyroidism and ophthalmopathy (dated by TCRdb to about 2019). Libraries were built with multiplex PCR. Sequencer: Illumina HiSeq 2000. TCR beta CDR3 regions were amplified from RNA transcripts. The first round of RT-PCR for the TCR CDR3 was performed with the HTBI primer set and the Qiagen OneStep RT-PCR kit. In TCRdb, the public reads were trimmed at Q25 with fastp and aligned with MiXCR, with productive beta chains retained. Rows are combined by CDR3 protein, so each entry shows the most common genes and DNA. The sample has hundreds of thousands of distinct CDR3 sequences on record, 35% to 45% of them singletons. Clones ranked in the top ten supply about 9% of the sample. Sample: blood. These TCRs come from a man aged 18 to 35 with Graves' hyperthyroidism.

This chain joins TRBV24-1 and TRBJ2-3; maybe TRBD1 (7 bases). The CDR3 has 15 residues. Trimming took off 3 bases at V and 6 bases at J, with 15 bases between the two ends. The germline V gene has CDR1 KGHDR and CDR2 SFDVKD. The CDR3, as DNA: TGTGCCACCAGTGATATACTACAGGGGAGGGATACGCAGTATTTT. This encodes CATSDILQGRDTQYF.

This rearrangement joins TRBV19 to TRBJ2-7; maybe TRBD1 (6 bases). The V gene lost 3 bases and the J gene lost 0 bases, with 12 bases spanning the gap. The CDR3 is made up of 15 amino acids. Per germline, CDR1 LNHDA and CDR2 SQIVND (reference sequence). This CDR3 reads CASSMGRGASYEQYF. The CDR3 bases are TGTGCCAGTAGTATGGGCAGGGGTGCCTCCTACGAGCAGTACTTC.

This clonotype was counted only a few times. The rearrangement links TRBV7-3 to TRBJ1-2; TRBD1 is a possible D gene (5 bases). This CDR3 has 13 amino acids. V was trimmed by 4 bases and J by 4 bases, leaving 10 bases between them. Germline CDR1 and CDR2: SGHTA and FQGTGA. The CDR3 loop is CASSSGASYGYTF. Here the CDR3 DNA reads TGTGCCAGCAGCTCCGGGGCTTCCTATGGCTACACCTTC.

This chain links TRBV7-2 with TRBJ2-5, with TRBD1 matching 7 bases. Trimming cost V 5 bases and J 3 bases; bases outside gene matches: 12. The CDR3 has 16 residues. In germline, CDR1 is SGHTA, CDR2 FQGNSA. The CDR3 DNA reads as TGTGCCAGCAGCACCCGACAGGGTGGGAATAAAGAGACCCAGTACTTC. Protein sequence: CASSTRQGGNKETQYF.

This clonotype came up a few times. DNA of the CDR3: TGTGCCAGCAGCCCCCTAACAGGGTTCGGCGAGCAGTACTTC. Translation gives CASSPLTGFGEQYF. This chain links TRBV7-6 with TRBJ2-7; D is possibly TRBD1 (6 bases). V gave up 5 bases and J gave up 6 bases, with 17 bases separating them. The CDR3 runs 14 residues. Germline CDR1 reads SGHVS; CDR2 reads FNYEAQ.

Many counts were recorded for this clonotype. V gene TRBV10-3 combines with J gene TRBJ1-2; 7 positions match TRBD1. Per germline, CDR1 ENHRY and CDR2 SYGVKD. The CDR3 is 12 residues long. Trimming took 6 bases from V and 4 from J; bases not matched to a gene: 2. CDR3 sequence reads: CAISRDSYGYTF. The CDR3 DNA sequence: TGTGCCATCAGCCGGGACAGCTATGGCTACACCTTC.

This clonotype was observed many times. The chain joins TRBV20-1 to TRBJ2-7; 7 nucleotides line up with TRBD2. After removal of 6 bases from V and 0 bases from J, the junction contained 8 bases not matched to a gene. Germline CDR1 is DFQATT and CDR2 is SNEGSKA (reference sequence). The CDR3 contains 14 residues. The CDR3 sequence: CSARQAGLSYEQYF. The DNA of the CDR3 is TGCAGTGCCAGGCAAGCGGGACTCTCCTACGAGCAGTACTTC.

This sequence joins TRBV11-1 and TRBJ2-7; 7 bases fit TRBD1. This CDR3 region has 13 residues. From germline, CDR1 is SGHAT and CDR2 FQDESV (reference sequence). V lost 8 bases, J lost 3 bases, and 7 bases stayed unmatched. The CDR3 sequence: CASGWDRNYEQYF. The CDR3 bases are TGTGCCAGCGGCTGGGACAGAAACTACGAGCAGTACTTC.

The rearrangement uses TRBV4-1 and TRBJ1-2; D might be TRBD1 (6 bases). Germline-derived CDR1 and CDR2 are MGHRA and YSYEKL. This CDR3 region has 15 residues. Deletions cut 0 bases from V and 5 bases from J, with 13 bases between. The CDR3 sequence: CASSQEPGQVYGYTF. In nucleotides, the CDR3 is TGCGCCAGCAGCCAAGAACCGGGACAAGTTTATGGCTACACCTTC.

V is TRBV20-1 and J is TRBJ2-2, with D uncertain. The CDR3 has 12 amino acids. In germline, CDR1 is DFQATT, CDR2 SNEGSKA (reference sequence). The V and J ends lost 1 base and 6 bases respectively, with 6 bases between them. CDR3: CSARVLAGELFF. The CDR3 DNA reads as TGCAGTGCTAGAGTTCTAGCCGGGGAGCTGTTTTTT.

In this sample, this clonotype turned up a few times. This rearrangement joins TRBV5-1 to TRBJ1-3; TRBD1 matches 8 bases. CDR3 length equals 15 residues. Looked up from germline, CDR1 is SGHRS and CDR2 is YFSETQ. Trimming cost V 4 bases and J 6 bases; bases outside gene matches: 9. CDR3 sequence (DNA): TGCGCCAGCAGCAAGCGCCCGGGACAGGAAAACACCATATATTTT. This sequence encodes CASSKRPGQENTIYF.

Notes on this clonotype: A much larger clone lies one base from this, so it may be a read error. The chain links TRBV7-2 to TRBJ1-1; D call uncertain. This CDR3 is built from 13 residues. CDR1 SGHTA and CDR2 FQGNSA come from the germline V gene. Written as DNA, the CDR3 is TGTGTCAGCAGCTTTGACGGAAACACTGAAGCTTTCTTT. It encodes CVSSFDGNTEAFF. The full variable domain, rest sourced from reference TRBV7-2 and TRBJ1-1, is GAGVSQSPSNKVTEKGKDVELRCDPISGHTALYWYRQSLGQGLEFLIYFQGNSAPDKSGLPSDRFSAERTGGSVSTLTIQRTQQEDSAVYLCVSSFDGNTEAFFGQGTRLTVV.

The table lists this clonotype with many counts. The chain carries TRBV2 and TRBJ2-7; tentative D call: TRBD1 (6 bases). Germline V gives CDR1 SNHLY, CDR2 FYNNEI. V was clipped by 7 bases and J by 4 bases, with 17 bases between them. This CDR3 spans 14 amino acids. CDR3 in DNA: TGTGCCAGCAACATGGCAGGGGAAGGGTACGAGCAGTACTTC. Protein product: CASNMAGEGYEQYF.

This chain joins TRBV11-2 and TRBJ1-4; possibly TRBD1 for D (5 bases). V was pared by 5 bases and J by 10 bases, with 14 bases between. The CDR3 has 13 amino acids. Germline CDR1 is SGHAT and CDR2 is FQNNGV. In nucleotides, the CDR3 is TGTGCCAGCAGCCGGGTTAGGGGAGGAAAACTGTTTTTT. Protein product: CASSRVRGGKLFF.

This clonotype appeared once. Since no conserved phenylalanine or tryptophan closes the CDR3, a read error is the likely cause. The chain couples TRBV12-3 or TRBV12-4 to TRBJ2-2, with TRBD2 matching 10 bases. CDR3 length: 12 residues. The CDR3 spells CASGRGTGELFS. CDR3 nucleotide sequence: TGTGCGAGCGGGAGGGGAACCGGGGAGCTGTTTTCT.

This chain uses TRBV20-1 with TRBJ1-1; tentatively, D is TRBD1 (5 bases). The CDR3 covers 14 residues. Trimming took off 6 bases at V and 0 bases at J, with 14 bases between the two ends. Germline-derived CDR1 and CDR2 are DFQATT and SNEGSKA (reference sequence). CDR3 sequence reads: CSANGAGLNTEAFF. Here the CDR3 DNA reads TGCAGTGCCAATGGGGCAGGGCTGAACACTGAAGCTTTCTTT.

This clonotype was seen more than once but under ten times. The V gene is TRBV6-6, the J gene TRBJ1-5; 8 nucleotides agree with TRBD1. CDR3 length: 15 amino acids. Germline V gene data show CDR1 as MNHNY and CDR2 as SVGAGI (reference sequence). The J segment lost 5 bases and the V segment lost 0 bases, leaving 3 bases of the junction unmatched. The CDR3 DNA reads as TGTGCCAGCAGTTACTCGTCGACAGGGGATCAGCCCCAGCATTTT. Its protein is CASSYSSTGDQPQHF.

The gene calls are TRBV7-9 and TRBJ1-5; perhaps TRBD1 as D (6 bases). The CDR3 is 14 amino acids. Germline V CDR1 and CDR2: SEHNR, FQNEAQ (reference sequence). Between the trimmed V and J ends, which lost 5 bases and 5 bases, there was a span of 13 bases. CDR3 nucleotides: TGTGCCAGCAGCCCCTACGAGGGGGATCAGCCCCAGCATTTT. This gives the protein CASSPYEGDQPQHF.

This clonotype was counted only a few times. J is TRBJ1-2 and V is TRBV2; possible D gene TRBD1, 6 bases. The V and J ends lost 1 base and 7 bases respectively, with 10 bases between them. The CDR3 covers 13 residues. Germline CDR1 is SNHLY and CDR2 is FYNNEI. Written as DNA, the CDR3 is TGTGCCAGCAGTGAAGGGGCGGGGGCTGGCTACACCTTC. It translates to CASSEGAGAGYTF.

This clonotype came up a few times. This chain joins TRBV20-1 and TRBJ1-3; no definite D call. V lost 0 bases and J lost 0, with 6 bases in between. The V gene's germline CDR1 is DFQATT and CDR2 SNEGSKA (reference sequence). The CDR3 sequence is 14 residues long. CDR3 nucleotide sequence: TGCAGTGCTAGAGATCGCGTCTCTGGAAACACCATATATTTT. Protein product: CSARDRVSGNTIYF.